The rows below give T cell receptor beta chains drawn from one sample of a study of blood T cell repertoires in COVID-19. Only in-frame clones appear in the TCRdb table, and some are missing; sequencing was by immunoSEQ multiplex PCR. The sample lists just under 350,000 clones, about 83% seen once, with around 3% in the top ten. Input material: peripheral blood. These receptors all come from a man aged 30 to 39 with active or convalescent COVID-19. Each CDR3 is given with its conserved first and last residue. Fields, in order: CDR3 DNA, CDR3 protein, clone size, J gene, V gene, D gene. D genes are given only for firm matches. Where a row states a size, it is once, few, many or the class of an expanded clone; other rows omit it.

CDR3 DNA: TGTGCCAGCAGTGAATCAAGGGGGTTAAACACTGAAGCTTTCTTT
CDR3 protein: CASSESRGLNTEAFF
clone size: once
J gene: TRBJ1-1
V gene: TRBV25-1
D gene: -

CDR3 DNA: TGTGCCAGCAGCTTAAGCGCGTCAAATGAAAAACTGTTTTTT
CDR3 protein: CASSLSASNEKLFF
clone size: -
J gene: TRBJ1-4
V gene: TRBV7-3
D gene: -

CDR3 DNA: TGTGCCAGCAGTTCCGGGACAGCATCTAAAAAGCAGTACTTC
CDR3 protein: CASSSGTASKKQYF
clone size: few
J gene: TRBJ2-7
V gene: TRBV27
D gene: TRBD1

CDR3 DNA: TGTGCCAGCAGCTTGGGGGGGCCCACTGGAAACACCATATATTTT
CDR3 protein: CASSLGGPTGNTIYF
clone size: -
J gene: TRBJ1-3
V gene: TRBV5-6
D gene: -

CDR3 DNA: TGTGCCAGTAGTGACTCCGGGACTAGCCACACAGATACGCAGTATTTT
CDR3 protein: CASSDSGTSHTDTQYF
clone size: -
J gene: TRBJ2-3
V gene: TRBV19
D gene: TRBD2

CDR3 DNA: TGTGCCAGCAGCGTAGAGGATGGCGGGAGGCCTTACGAGCAGTACTTC
CDR3 protein: CASSVEDGGRPYEQYF
clone size: -
J gene: TRBJ2-7
V gene: TRBV9
D gene: TRBD2

CDR3 DNA: TGTGCCAGCAAGAGCGGCGTGAGCACTGAAGCTTTCTTT
CDR3 protein: CASKSGVSTEAFF
clone size: -
J gene: TRBJ1-1
V gene: TRBV3-1/TRBV3-2
D gene: -

CDR3 DNA: TGTGCCTGGAGCAAGACAGGCCCTAATCAGCCCCAGCATTTT
CDR3 protein: CAWSKTGPNQPQHF
clone size: -
J gene: TRBJ1-5
V gene: TRBV30
D gene: -

CDR3 DNA: TGTGCCAGCAGTTCGTTAGCGGGAGAGGGCGCGAACACCGGGGAGCTGTTTTTT
CDR3 protein: CASSSLAGEGANTGELFF
clone size: -
J gene: TRBJ2-2
V gene: TRBV28
D gene: TRBD2

CDR3 DNA: TGTGCCAGCAGGTCGATGCTGCCCACAGTCAGGTTC
CDR3 protein: CASRSMLPTVRF
clone size: -
J gene: TRBJ2-7
V gene: TRBV2
D gene: -